This is a list of T cell receptor beta chains from one sample in a study of Ad26.COV2.S vaccination and SARS-CoV-2 variants. TCRdb keeps only in-frame clones here, not all; method: immunoSEQ multiplex PCR. The table records 200,000 to 300,000 clones, roughly 90% of them present only once. The sequences come from peripheral blood, collected in a trial of Ad26.COV2.S vaccine versus placebo. These receptors were collected from a person aged 18-60 years who received the Ad26.COV2.S COVID-19 vaccine or a placebo. Both conserved end residues are part of each CDR3. A D gene is named only where the DNA matches it firmly. Clone size is shown for a subset of rows, as once, few, many or a class of expanded clone.

D: .
J: TRBJ2-7
size: .
V: TRBV30
DNA: TGTGCCTGGAGCCCTTTCCAGGGTAGCGTCTACGAGCAGTACTTC
CDR3: CAWSPFQGSVYEQYF

D: TRBD1
J: TRBJ1-2
size: .
V: TRBV28
DNA: TGTGCCAGCAGTTCCGTCGACAGGGCCGTGCTAACTTATGGCTACACCTTC
CDR3: CASSSVDRAVLTYGYTF

D: .
J: TRBJ2-3
size: .
V: TRBV4-2
DNA: TGTGCCAGCAGCCAGAGAGGCGCAGATACGCAGTATTTT
CDR3: CASSQRGADTQYF

D: TRBD2
J: TRBJ2-1
size: .
V: TRBV6-4
DNA: TGTGCCAGCAGTGCCGAACTAGCGGGGAGACCATACAATGAGCAGTTCTTC
CDR3: CASSAELAGRPYNEQFF

D: TRBD1
J: TRBJ2-7
size: .
V: TRBV9
DNA: TGTGCCAGCAGCCCCGGACAGGGGGCATACGAGCAGTACTTC
CDR3: CASSPGQGAYEQYF

D: .
J: TRBJ1-1
size: .
V: TRBV11-2
DNA: TGTGCCAGCAGCTCAGAAGGGGGCACTGAAGCTTTCTTT
CDR3: CASSSEGGTEAFF

D: .
J: TRBJ2-3
size: .
V: TRBV7-3
DNA: TGTGCCAGCAGCTTAGAAGTCCAGCCTGCCACAGATACGCAGTATTTT
CDR3: CASSLEVQPATDTQYF

D: TRBD1
J: TRBJ2-3
size: .
V: TRBV4-1
DNA: TGCGCCAGCAGCCATAGGGACAGGGCTGCAGATACGCAGTATTTT
CDR3: CASSHRDRAADTQYF

D: .
J: TRBJ2-1
size: .
V: TRBV30
DNA: TGTGCCTGGAGTGGTTCTTACAATGAGCAGTTCTTC
CDR3: CAWSGSYNEQFF

D: TRBD1
J: TRBJ2-7
size: .
V: TRBV9
DNA: TGTGCCAGCAGCCCAAGGACAGGGGGCTACGAGCAGTACTTC
CDR3: CASSPRTGGYEQYF

D: .
J: TRBJ2-7
size: .
V: TRBV11-2
DNA: TGTGCCAGCAGATCTATCGAGGGGCCCCTCTCCTACGAGCAGTACTTC
CDR3: CASRSIEGPLSYEQYF

D: TRBD1
J: TRBJ2-1
size: .
V: TRBV24-1
DNA: TGTGCCACCAGTGATTTGCAGACAGGGGGTTACAATGAGCAGTTCTTC
CDR3: CATSDLQTGGYNEQFF

D: .
J: TRBJ2-7
size: .
V: TRBV5-1
DNA: TGCGCCAGCAGCTTCAGGGGAGGCGAGCAGTACTTC
CDR3: CASSFRGGEQYF

D: TRBD2
J: TRBJ2-2
size: .
V: TRBV4-1
DNA: TGCGCCAGCAGCGATGCAGCGGGGGCGAACACCGGGGAGCTGTTTTTT
CDR3: CASSDAAGANTGELFF

D: TRBD1
J: TRBJ2-7
size: once
V: TRBV30
DNA: TGTGCCTGGACCCCGGGACAGGGGGACGAGCAGTACTTC
CDR3: CAWTPGQGDEQYF

D: .
J: TRBJ2-3
size: .
V: TRBV18
DNA: TGTGCCAGCTCCGACTCCACAGATACGCAGTATTTT
CDR3: CASSDSTDTQYF

D: TRBD2
J: TRBJ2-1
size: .
V: TRBV3-1/TRBV3-2
DNA: TGTGCCAGCAGCCAAGAGGGAGGGGACTCCTACAATGAGCAGTTCTTC
CDR3: CASSQEGGDSYNEQFF

D: .
J: TRBJ2-2
size: .
V: TRBV2
DNA: TGTGCCAGCGTCGGGGGCCCGAACACCGGGGAGCTGTTTTTT
CDR3: CASVGGPNTGELFF

D: .
J: TRBJ2-1
size: once
V: TRBV10-3
DNA: TGTGCCATCAGCCAGGGACTCGACAATGAGCAGTTCTTC
CDR3: CAISQGLDNEQFF

D: .
J: TRBJ2-3
size: .
V: TRBV6-5
DNA: TGTGCCAGCAGTTACTCGGAGGTCGGCACAGATACGCAGTATTTT
CDR3: CASSYSEVGTDTQYF

D: .
J: TRBJ1-2
size: .
V: TRBV6-1
DNA: TGTGCCAGCAGTGAAGTAGGCCAATCAAGAGGCTACACCTTC
CDR3: CASSEVGQSRGYTF

D: .
J: TRBJ2-7
size: .
V: TRBV27
DNA: TGTGCCAGCAGTGACCTGGACTCCTACGAGCAGTACTTC
CDR3: CASSDLDSYEQYF